These 16 T cell receptor beta chains were all obtained from the same sample, sequenced in a study of T cell responses to AZD1222 COVID-19 vaccine. Assay: immunoSEQ multiplex PCR; the TCRdb copy retains only in-frame clones and omits some. Among more than 90,000 clones, 75% to 95% were seen once, and the ten largest hold 1% to 1.5%. The sample in question was peripheral blood, obtained on day 0 of AZD1222 vaccination. These receptors were collected from an adult in good health.

V gene TRBV5-5 combines with J gene TRBJ1-1; TRBD1 is a possible D gene (5 bases). Trimming shortened V by 0 bases and J by 1 base, and 19 bases separated the two germline ends. Germline-derived CDR1 and CDR2 are SGHKS and YYEKEE (reference sequence). The CDR3 sequence is 18 residues long. This chain's CDR3 is CASSLAIGAVLGNTEAFF. As DNA, the CDR3 is TGTGCCAGCAGCTTGGCCATCGGGGCAGTACTAGGGAACACTGAAGCTTTCTTT.

This rearrangement joins TRBV21-1 to TRBJ2-7; TRBD2, the table's D call, lacks a check against the DNA. TRBV21-1 is a documented pseudogene. This CDR3 has 14 amino acids. For the CDR3, the DNA is TGTGCCAGCAGTTTGAGCGGAGCCTCCTACGAGCAGTACTTC. It encodes CASSLSGASYEQYF.

The table lists this clone with a few counts. The genes are TRBV27 and TRBJ2-1; D is possibly TRBD2 (6 bases). The V gene lost 2 bases and the J gene lost 0 bases, with 11 bases spanning the gap. The CDR3 runs to 16 residues. Germline V lookup: CDR1 MNHEY, CDR2 SMNVEV (reference sequence). The CDR3 reads CASSLKGGTSYNEQFF. The DNA of the CDR3 is TGTGCCAGCAGTTTAAAGGGCGGGACCTCCTACAATGAGCAGTTCTTC.

The chain carries TRBV28 and TRBJ1-5; unclear D gene. Germline loops: CDR1 MDHEN, CDR2 SYDVKM. This CDR3 region has 14 residues. V lost 2 bases, J lost 3 bases, and 8 bases lay in between. The chain's CDR3 is CASSLMRDNQPQHF. The CDR3 DNA follows: TGTGCCAGCAGTTTAATGAGGGACAATCAGCCCCAGCATTTT.

J is TRBJ1-1 and V is TRBV7-9, with D uncertain. Germline V gene lookup returns CDR1 SEHNR and CDR2 FQNEAQ (reference sequence). The CDR3 totals 13 residues. The V end lost 5 bases, the J end lost 5 bases, and 12 bases lay between the germline ends. The CDR3 region is CASSGDGRTEAFF. Here the CDR3 DNA reads TGTGCCAGCAGCGGGGATGGGAGGACTGAAGCTTTCTTT.

The chain uses TRBV9 and TRBJ1-3; 7 nucleotides line up with TRBD1. V gave up 4 bases and J gave up 0 bases; unmatched junction bases: 7. This CDR3 region has 16 residues. Germline-derived CDR1 and CDR2 are SGDLS and YYNGEE. The CDR3 DNA sequence: TGTGCCAGCAGCCGTGACAGGGCTCACTCTGGAAACACCATATATTTT. Translated, it gives CASSRDRAHSGNTIYF. Drawing the rest from reference TRBV9 and TRBJ1-3, the complete variable domain is DSGVTQTPKHLITATGQRVTLRCSPRSGDLSVYWYQQSLDQGLQFLIQYYNGEERAKGNILERFSAQQFPDLHSELNLSSLELGDSALYFCASSRDRAHSGNTIYFGEGSWLTVV.

This chain connects TRBV5-4 to TRBJ2-3, with D possibly being TRBD1 (5 bases). V lost 4 bases to trimming and J lost 4 bases, with 10 bases between them. The CDR3 totals 13 residues. Germline V gives CDR1 SGHNT, CDR2 YYREEE (reference sequence). CDR3 loop: CASSLGVSDTQYF. In nucleotides, the CDR3 is TGTGCCAGCAGCCTAGGGGTCTCAGATACGCAGTATTTT.

The chain has TRBV11-2 and TRBJ2-2, with D uncertain. The ends were cut back, 3 bases at V and 1 base at J, with 3 bases in the middle. The CDR3 sequence is 13 residues long. Germline V gives CDR1 SGHAT, CDR2 FQNNGV. Here the CDR3 reads CASSFLNTGELFF. The CDR3 nucleotides read TGTGCCAGCAGCTTCTTGAACACCGGGGAGCTGTTTTTT. Supplemented by reference TRBV11-2 and TRBJ2-2, the full variable domain reads EAGVAQSPRYKIIEKRQSVAFWCNPISGHATLYWYQQILGQGPKLLIQFQNNGVVDDSQLPKDRFSAERLKGVDSTLKIQPAKLEDSAVYLCASSFLNTGELFFGEGSRLTVL.

The chain couples TRBV5-6 to TRBJ2-1; D is unresolved. Deletions cut 1 base from V and 4 bases from J, with 6 bases between. CDR3 size: 13 residues. Germline loops: CDR1 SGHDT, CDR2 YYEEEE. This chain's CDR3 is CASSLRLYNEQFF. The CDR3 coding sequence is TGTGCCAGCAGCTTGAGGCTGTACAATGAGCAGTTCTTC.

The chain uses TRBV5-6 and TRBJ1-1; D is unclear. Germline lookup yields CDR1 SGHDT and CDR2 YYEEEE. The ends were cut back, 0 bases at V and 11 bases at J, with 14 bases in the middle. The CDR3 runs to 13 residues. The CDR3 is CASSLEGGGEAFF. CDR3 DNA sequence: TGTGCCAGCAGCTTGGAAGGTGGCGGGGAGGCTTTCTTT.

The chain recombines TRBV13 with TRBJ2-7; TRBD1 aligns across 8 bases. The length of the CDR3 is 15 residues. Trimming removed 4 bases from V and 3 bases from J; junction bases left unmatched: 8. Germline-derived CDR1 and CDR2 are PRHDT and FYEKMQ (reference sequence). The DNA of the CDR3 is TGTGCCAGCAGCTCCCGGGACAGGAAAGGCTACGAGCAGTACTTC. Residues: CASSSRDRKGYEQYF. Full variable domain (rest looked up from reference TRBV13 and TRBJ2-7): AAGVIQSPRHLIKEKRETATLKCYPIPRHDTVYWYQQGPGQDPQFLISFYEKMQSDKGSIPDRFSAQQFSDYHSELNMSSLELGDSALYFCASSSRDRKGYEQYFGPGTRLTVT.

This chain connects TRBV5-1 to TRBJ1-1, with D tentatively TRBD1 (5 bases). V was trimmed by 1 base and J by 4 bases, leaving 14 bases between them. This CDR3 is built from 15 residues. Germline-derived CDR1 and CDR2 are SGHRS and YFSETQ. The CDR3 spells CASSLSGTRGTEAFF. The CDR3 region has the DNA TGCGCCAGCAGCTTGAGCGGCACAAGGGGCACTGAAGCTTTCTTT.

This sequence joins TRBV5-1 and TRBJ1-4; D unresolved. Trimming cost V 1 base and J 0 bases, with 10 bases left between them. The CDR3 sequence is 16 residues long. Looked up from germline, CDR1 is SGHRS and CDR2 is YFSETQ. CDR3 DNA sequence: TGCGCCAGCAGCTTGTCTGGCAGATCAACTAATGAAAAACTGTTTTTT. It codes for CASSLSGRSTNEKLFF.

The V and J genes are TRBV5-4 and TRBJ1-6; possible D gene TRBD1, 5 bases. This CDR3 comprises 12 residues. Germline V gene lookup returns CDR1 SGHNT and CDR2 YYREEE (reference sequence). Deletions cut 3 bases from V and 9 bases from J, with 7 bases between. The chain's CDR3 is CASSSTASPLHF. The CDR3 DNA sequence: TGTGCCAGCAGCTCGACAGCTTCACCCCTCCACTTT.

V usage is TRBV5-4 and J usage is TRBJ2-5, with 9 bases fitting TRBD2. The CDR3 sequence is 15 residues long. Losses at the gene ends were 1 base for V and 5 bases for J; bases not matched to a gene: 6. The germline V gene encodes CDR1 SGHNT and CDR2 YYREEE (reference sequence). CDR3 DNA: TGTGCCAGCAGCTTGCCGGGACTAGCAAGGGAGACCCAGTACTTC. Encoded protein: CASSLPGLARETQYF.

This clone was recorded a few times. The chain combines TRBV5-1 with TRBJ1-2; maybe TRBD1 (5 bases). Germline-derived CDR1 and CDR2 are SGHRS and YFSETQ. Deletions cut 4 bases from V and 4 bases from J, with 14 bases between. This CDR3 has 14 amino acids. The CDR3 DNA reads TGCGCCAGCAGCGGGGTTCAGGGCACCTATGGCTACACCTTC. It codes for CASSGVQGTYGYTF.